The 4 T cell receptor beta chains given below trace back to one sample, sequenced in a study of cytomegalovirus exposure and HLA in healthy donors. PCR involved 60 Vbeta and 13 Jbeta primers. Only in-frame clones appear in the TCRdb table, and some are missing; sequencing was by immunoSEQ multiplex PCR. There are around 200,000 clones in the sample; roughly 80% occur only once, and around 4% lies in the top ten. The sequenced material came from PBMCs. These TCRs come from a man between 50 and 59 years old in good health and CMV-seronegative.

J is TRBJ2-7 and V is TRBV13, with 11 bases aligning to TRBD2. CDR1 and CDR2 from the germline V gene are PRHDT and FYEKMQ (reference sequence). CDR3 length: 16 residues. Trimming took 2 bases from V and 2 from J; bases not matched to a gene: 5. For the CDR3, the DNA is TGTGCCAGCAGCTTACTAGCGGGGGGTCCCCCCTACGAGCAGTACTTC. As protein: CASSLLAGGPPYEQYF.

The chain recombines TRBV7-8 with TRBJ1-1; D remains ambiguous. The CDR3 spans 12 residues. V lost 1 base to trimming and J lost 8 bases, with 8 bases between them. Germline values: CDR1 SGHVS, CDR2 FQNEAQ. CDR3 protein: CASSLDVGEAFF. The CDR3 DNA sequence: TGTGCCAGCAGCTTAGACGTCGGGGAAGCTTTCTTT.

This CDR3 reads CASSPSRTPGDSGANVLTF. The DNA for the CDR3 is TGCGCCAGCAGTCCATCCAGGACCCCGGGGGACTCTGGGGCCAACGTCCTGACTTTC. This chain joins TRBV23-1 and TRBJ2-6; tentative D call: TRBD2 (6 bases). TRBV23-1 is an open reading frame whose function is uncertain. V dropped 4 bases and J dropped 0 bases, with 19 bases sitting between them. The length of the CDR3 is 19 residues.

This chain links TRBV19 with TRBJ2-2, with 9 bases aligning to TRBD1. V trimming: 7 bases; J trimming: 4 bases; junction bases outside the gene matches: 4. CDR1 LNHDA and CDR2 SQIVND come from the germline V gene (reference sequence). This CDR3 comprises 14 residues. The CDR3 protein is CASTTGGATGELFF. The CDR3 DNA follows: TGTGCCAGTACGACAGGGGGTGCCACCGGGGAGCTGTTTTTT.